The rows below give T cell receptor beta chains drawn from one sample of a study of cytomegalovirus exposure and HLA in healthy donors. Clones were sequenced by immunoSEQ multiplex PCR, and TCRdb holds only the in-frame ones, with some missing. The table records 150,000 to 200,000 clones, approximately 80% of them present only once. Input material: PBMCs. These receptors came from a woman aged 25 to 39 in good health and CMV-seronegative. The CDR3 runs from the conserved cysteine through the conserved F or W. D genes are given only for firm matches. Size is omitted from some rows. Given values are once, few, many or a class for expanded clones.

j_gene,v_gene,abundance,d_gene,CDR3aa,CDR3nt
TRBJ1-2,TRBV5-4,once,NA,CASSSREWGPYGYTF,TGTGCCAGCAGCTCAAGAGAGTGGGGCCCCTACGGCTACACCTTC
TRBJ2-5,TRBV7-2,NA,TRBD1,CASSSGGEQYF,TGTGCCAGCAGCTCAGGGGGAGAGCAGTACTTC
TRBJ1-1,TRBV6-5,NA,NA,CASSYSGGEAFF,TGTGCCAGCAGTTACTCGGGGGGAGAAGCTTTCTTT
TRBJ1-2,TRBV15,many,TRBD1,CATSGRQGSGAMILF,TGTGCCACCAGCGGAAGACAGGGCAGTGGTGCGATGATCCTCTTC
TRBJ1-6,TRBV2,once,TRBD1,CASRDRNNSPLHF,TGTGCCAGCCGGGACAGAAATAATTCACCCCTCCACTTT
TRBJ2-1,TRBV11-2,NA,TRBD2,CASSAGRGNEQFF,TGTGCCAGCAGCGCCGGGAGGGGCAATGAGCAGTTCTTC
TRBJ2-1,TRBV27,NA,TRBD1,CASSNSGTGSNEQFF,TGTGCCAGCAGTAACTCCGGGACAGGGAGCAATGAGCAGTTCTTC
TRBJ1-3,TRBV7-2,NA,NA,CASSMTLRSGNTIYF,TGTGCCAGCAGCATGACTCTCCGCTCTGGAAACACCATATATTTT
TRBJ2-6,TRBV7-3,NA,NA,CASSLQGPWANVLTF,TGTGCCAGCAGCTTACAGGGTCCATGGGCCAACGTCCTGACTTTC
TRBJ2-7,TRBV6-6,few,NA,CASSRDSGRGKQYF,TGTGCCAGCAGTCGGGACAGTGGCCGGGGGAAGCAGTACTTC
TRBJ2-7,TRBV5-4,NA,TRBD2,CASSLGTSFYEQYF,TGTGCCAGCAGCTTGGGGACTAGTTTCTACGAGCAGTACTTC
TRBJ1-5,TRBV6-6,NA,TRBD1,CASRGTGRVQPQHF,TGTGCCAGCAGGGGGACAGGGAGAGTCCAGCCCCAGCATTTT
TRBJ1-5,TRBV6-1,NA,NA,CASSVPRRGASQPQHF,TGTGCCAGCAGTGTCCCTCGACGTGGGGCTAGTCAGCCCCAGCATTTT
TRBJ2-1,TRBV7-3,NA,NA,CASSLALGSNEQFF,TGTGCCAGCAGCTTAGCACTAGGTTCCAATGAGCAGTTCTTC
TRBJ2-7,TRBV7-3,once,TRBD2,CASSAGTSYEQYF,TGTGCCAGCAGCGCCGGGACTAGCTACGAGCAGTACTTC
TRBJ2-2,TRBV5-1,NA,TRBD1,CASSLANPTGTNTGELFF,TGCGCCAGCAGCTTGGCCAATCCGACAGGGACGAACACCGGGGAGCTGTTTTTT
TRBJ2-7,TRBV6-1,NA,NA,CASKGLPGPPYEQYF,TGTGCCAGCAAGGGACTCCCAGGGCCACCCTACGAGCAGTACTTC
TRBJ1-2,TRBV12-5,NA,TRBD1,CASGLGGQDVMGYTF,TGTGCTAGTGGTTTGGGTGGACAGGACGTAATGGGCTACACCTTC
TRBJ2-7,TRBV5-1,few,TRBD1,CASSLIRDSSYEQYF,TGCGCCAGCAGCTTGATAAGGGACAGCTCGTACGAGCAGTACTTC
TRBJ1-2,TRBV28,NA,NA,CASSLTQGDYGYTF,TGTGCCAGCAGTTTAACGCAGGGCGATTATGGCTACACCTTC
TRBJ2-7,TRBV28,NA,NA,CASSLQTGNSYEQYF,TGTGCCAGCAGTTTACAAACAGGAAATAGCTACGAGCAGTACTTC
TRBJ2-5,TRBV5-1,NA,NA,CASSLGRAQETQYF,TGCGCCAGCAGCCTAGGGAGAGCACAAGAGACCCAGTACTTC
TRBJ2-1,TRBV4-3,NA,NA,CASSQVILANYNEQFF,TGCGCCAGCAGCCAAGTAATTTTAGCCAACTACAATGAGCAGTTCTTC
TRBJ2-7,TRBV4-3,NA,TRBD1,CASSQDLPLRDRGTEQYF,TGCGCCAGCAGCCAAGATCTTCCTCTAAGGGACAGGGGAACCGAGCAGTACTTC
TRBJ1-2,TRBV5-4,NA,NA,CASSLEGRDGYTF,TGTGCCAGCAGCTTGGAAGGGAGGGATGGCTACACCTTC
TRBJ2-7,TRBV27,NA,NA,CASSPRQGSDEQYF,TGTGCCAGCAGTCCCCGTCAAGGTAGCGACGAGCAGTACTTC
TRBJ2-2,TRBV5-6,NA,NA,CASSSGLTTGELFF,TGTGCCAGCAGCTCGGGACTGACTACCGGGGAGCTGTTTTTT
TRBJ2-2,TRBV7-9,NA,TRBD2,CASSQQGLAGAPTGELFF,TGTGCCAGCAGTCAACAGGGACTAGCGGGAGCGCCCACCGGGGAGCTGTTTTTT
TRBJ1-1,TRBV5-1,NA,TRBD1,CASSLARGQGENTEAFF,TGCGCCAGCAGCTTGGCCCGGGGACAGGGGGAGAACACTGAAGCTTTCTTT
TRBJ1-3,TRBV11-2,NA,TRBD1,CASRYRGLKDTIYF,TGTGCCAGCAGGTACAGGGGGCTAAAGGACACCATATATTTT
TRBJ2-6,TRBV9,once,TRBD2,CASESGGLRSGANVLTF,TGTGCCAGCGAATCGGGGGGGTTACGGTCTGGGGCCAACGTCCTGACTTTC
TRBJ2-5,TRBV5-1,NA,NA,CASSLGASQETQYF,TGCGCCAGCAGCTTGGGGGCCAGCCAAGAGACCCAGTACTTC
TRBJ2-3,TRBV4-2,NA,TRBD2,CASSQEPSGRQAQYF,TGTGCCAGCAGCCAAGAACCTAGCGGGAGGCAGGCGCAGTATTTT
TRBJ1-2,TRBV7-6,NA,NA,CASSLETAMGYGYTF,TGTGCCAGCAGCTTAGAGACAGCGATGGGCTATGGCTACACCTTC
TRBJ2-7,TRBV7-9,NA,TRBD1,CAWDRVGEQYF,TGTGCCTGGGACAGGGTGGGAGAGCAGTACTTC
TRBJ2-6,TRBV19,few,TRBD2,CASSIAGGSGANVLTF,TGTGCCAGTAGTATAGCGGGGGGCTCTGGGGCCAACGTCCTGACTTTC
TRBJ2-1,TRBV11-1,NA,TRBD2,CASSEPSTGTRRSNEQFF,TGTGCCAGCAGCGAGCCTTCAACCGGGACTAGGCGGTCCAATGAGCAGTTCTTC
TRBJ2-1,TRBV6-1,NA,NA,CASSILGDEQFF,TGTGCCAGCAGTATACTAGGTGATGAGCAGTTCTTC
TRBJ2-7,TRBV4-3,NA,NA,CASSQDSVVATYEQYF,TGCGCCAGCAGCCAAGATTCGGTGGTCGCCACCTACGAGCAGTACTTC
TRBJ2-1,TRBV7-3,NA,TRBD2,CASSPYHPSSGSGGYNEQFF,TGTGCCAGCAGCCCTTACCATCCCTCAAGCGGGAGTGGGGGTTACAATGAGCAGTTCTTC